This TCR beta chain was sequenced for a study of Graves' ophthalmopathy and Graves' hyperthyroidism. On the study more broadly: Peripheral blood (taken before any treatment) was collected at initial diagnosis.

The germline CDR1 and CDR2 sequences are KGHSH and LQKENI. The CDR3 length is 13 residues. V lost 1 base and J lost 5; bases outside the gene matches: 0. RNA transcripts provided the template for amplifying TCR beta CDR3 regions. First-round RT-PCR with HTBI primers preceded a second-round multiplex PCR. TCRdb ran MiXCR on the multiplex PCR reads and lists one entry per CDR3 protein. The table lists about 410,000 distinct CDR3 sequences, around 17% of them singletons, with 1.5% to 2% in the top ten. Whole-study findings and limits: Ophthalmopathy versus stable hyperthyroidism: 13-signature model gave 85% to 90% sensitivity, 65% to 82% specificity.

This clonotype was picked up many times. The antigen is not known. This clonotype originated in a woman in her late teens or twenties with Graves' ophthalmopathy. The J gene is TRBJ2-5, the V gene TRBV18; 8 bases are shared with TRBD1. Sequenced input: peripheral blood. CDR3 bases: TGTGCCAGCTCACCACGGGACAGGGAGACCCAGTACTTC. Residues: CASSPRDRETQYF.